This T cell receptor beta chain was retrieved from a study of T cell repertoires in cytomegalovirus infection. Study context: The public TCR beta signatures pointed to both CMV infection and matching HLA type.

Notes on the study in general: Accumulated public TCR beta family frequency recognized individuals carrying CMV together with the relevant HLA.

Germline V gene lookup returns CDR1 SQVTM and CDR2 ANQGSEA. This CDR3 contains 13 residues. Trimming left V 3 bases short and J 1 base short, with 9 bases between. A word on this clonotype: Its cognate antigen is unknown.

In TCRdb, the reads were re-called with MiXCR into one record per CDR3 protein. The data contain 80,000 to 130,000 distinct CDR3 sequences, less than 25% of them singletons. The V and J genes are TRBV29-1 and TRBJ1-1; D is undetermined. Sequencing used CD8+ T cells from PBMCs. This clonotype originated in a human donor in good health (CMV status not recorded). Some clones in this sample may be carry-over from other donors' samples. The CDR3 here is CSVDAAANTEAFF. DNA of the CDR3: TGCAGCGTTGACGCGGCGGCGAACACTGAAGCTTTCTTT.